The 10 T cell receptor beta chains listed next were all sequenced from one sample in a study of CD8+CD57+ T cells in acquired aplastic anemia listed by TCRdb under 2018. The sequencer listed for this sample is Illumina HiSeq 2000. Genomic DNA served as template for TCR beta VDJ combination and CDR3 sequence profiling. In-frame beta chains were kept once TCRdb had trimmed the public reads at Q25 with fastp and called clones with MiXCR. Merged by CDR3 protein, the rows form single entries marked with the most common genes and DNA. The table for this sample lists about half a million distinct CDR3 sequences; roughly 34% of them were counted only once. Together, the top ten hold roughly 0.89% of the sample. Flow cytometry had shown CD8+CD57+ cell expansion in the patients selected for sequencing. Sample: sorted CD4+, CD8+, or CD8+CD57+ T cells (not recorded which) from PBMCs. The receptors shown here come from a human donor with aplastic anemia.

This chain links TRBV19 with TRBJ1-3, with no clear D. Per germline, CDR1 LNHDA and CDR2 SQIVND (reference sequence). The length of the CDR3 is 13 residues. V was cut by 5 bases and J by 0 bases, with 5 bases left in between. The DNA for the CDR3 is TGTGCCAGTAGTTGGTCCTCTGGAAACACCATATATTTT. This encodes CASSWSSGNTIYF. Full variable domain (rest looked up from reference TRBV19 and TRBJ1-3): DGGITQSPKYLFRKEGQNVTLSCEQNLNHDAMYWYRQDPGQGLRLIYYSQIVNDFQKGDIAEGYSVSREKKESFPLTVTSAQKNPTAFYLCASSWSSGNTIYFGEGSWLTVV.

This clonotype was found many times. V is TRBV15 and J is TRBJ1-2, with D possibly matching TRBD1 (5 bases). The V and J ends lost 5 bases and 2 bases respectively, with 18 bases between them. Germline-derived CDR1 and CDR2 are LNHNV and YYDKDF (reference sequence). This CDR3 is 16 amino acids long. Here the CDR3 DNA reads TGTGCCACCAGCGGGCGGGGCCTCTTCGGAAACTATGGCTACACCTTC. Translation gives CATSGRGLFGNYGYTF.

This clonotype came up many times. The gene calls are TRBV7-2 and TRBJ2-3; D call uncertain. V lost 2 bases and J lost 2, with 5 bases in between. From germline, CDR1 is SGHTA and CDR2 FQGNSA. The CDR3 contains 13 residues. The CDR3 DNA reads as TGTGCCAGCAGCTTATCCCCCACAGATACGCAGTATTTT. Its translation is CASSLSPTDTQYF.

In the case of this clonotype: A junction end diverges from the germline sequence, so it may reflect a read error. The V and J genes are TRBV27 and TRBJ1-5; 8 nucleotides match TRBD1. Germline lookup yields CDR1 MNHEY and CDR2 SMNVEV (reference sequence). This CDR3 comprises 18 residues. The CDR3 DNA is TGTGCCGGCAGTTTATCCCGACAGGGGATAGCAGCGAATCAGCCCCAGCATTTT. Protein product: CAGSLSRQGIAANQPQHF.

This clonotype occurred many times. The CDR3 here is CAGGTVNSPLHF. CDR3 nucleotide sequence: TGTGCCGGAGGGACAGTTAATTCACCCCTCCACTTT. This chain uses TRBV7-9 with TRBJ1-6, with TRBD1 matching over 7 bases. The CDR3 runs to 12 residues. Germline V gene data show CDR1 as SEHNR and CDR2 as FQNEAQ (reference sequence). V dropped 11 bases and J dropped 6; count of bases not matched to a gene: 4.

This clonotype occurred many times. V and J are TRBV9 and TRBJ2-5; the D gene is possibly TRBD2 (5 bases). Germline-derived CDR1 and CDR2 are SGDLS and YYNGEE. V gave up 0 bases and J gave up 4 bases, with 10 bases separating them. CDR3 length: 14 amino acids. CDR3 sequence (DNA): TGTGCCAGCAGCGTAGGTGCGGGTGGAGAGACCCAGTACTTC. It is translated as CASSVGAGGETQYF.

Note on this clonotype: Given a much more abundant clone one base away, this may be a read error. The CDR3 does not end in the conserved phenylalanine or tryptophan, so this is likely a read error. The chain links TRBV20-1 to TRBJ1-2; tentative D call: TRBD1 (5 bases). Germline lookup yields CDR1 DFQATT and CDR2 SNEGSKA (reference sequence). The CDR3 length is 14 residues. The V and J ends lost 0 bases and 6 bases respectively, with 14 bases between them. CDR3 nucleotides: TGCAGTGCTAGAGATCTGCAGGGCCAAGATGGCTACACCTCC. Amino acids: CSARDLQGQDGYTS.

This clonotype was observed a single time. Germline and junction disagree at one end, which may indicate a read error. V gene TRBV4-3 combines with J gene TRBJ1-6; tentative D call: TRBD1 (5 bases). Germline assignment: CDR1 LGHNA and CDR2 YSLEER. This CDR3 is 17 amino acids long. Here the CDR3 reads CASSQDGRQSNNSLLHF. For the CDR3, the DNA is TGCGCCAGCAGCCAAGATGGGAGACAGAGTAATAATTCACTCCTCCACTTT.

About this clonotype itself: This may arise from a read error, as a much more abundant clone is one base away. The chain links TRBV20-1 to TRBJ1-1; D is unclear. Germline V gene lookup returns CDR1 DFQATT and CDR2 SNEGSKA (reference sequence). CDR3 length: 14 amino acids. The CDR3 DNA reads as TGCAGTGCTAGTGGACCAGGAACTAACATTGAAGCTTTCTTT. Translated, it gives CSASGPGTNIEAFF.

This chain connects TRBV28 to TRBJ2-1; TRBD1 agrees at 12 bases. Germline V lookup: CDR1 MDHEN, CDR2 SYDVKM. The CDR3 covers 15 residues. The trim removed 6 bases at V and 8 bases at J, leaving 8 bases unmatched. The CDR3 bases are TGTGCCAGCAGCCACGGGACAGGGGGCACGTATGAGCAGTTCTTC. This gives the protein CASSHGTGGTYEQFF.